Each of the 29 T cell receptor beta chains below was sequenced from the same sample in a study of blood T cell repertoires in COVID-19. Produced via immunoSEQ multiplex PCR; TCRdb's table is partial and in-frame only. The sample shows 300,000 to 400,000 clones, around 88% of them seen only once. The sequencing sample was made of peripheral blood. The receptors originated from a woman aged 25 to 39 with COVID-19, enrolled during active disease.

The chain couples TRBV6-2 or TRBV6-3 to TRBJ2-7; D may be TRBD2 (6 bases). Germline V gene lookup returns CDR1 MNHEY and CDR2 SVGEGT. The CDR3 extends over 16 amino acids. Trimming took 5 bases from V and 6 from J, leaving 23 bases between them. The CDR3 is CASSRRRLEPIREQYF. The CDR3 DNA is TGTGCCAGCAGTAGGCGTAGACTAGAACCCATTCGCGAGCAGTACTTC.

This CDR3 is CASSYDRQNTGELFF. CDR3 bases: TGTGCCAGCAGTTACGACAGACAGAACACCGGGGAGCTGTTTTTT. V gene TRBV6-5 combines with J gene TRBJ2-2, with D possibly being TRBD1 (5 bases). Per germline, CDR1 MNHEY and CDR2 SVGAGI. There are 15 residues in the CDR3. V lost 2 bases to trimming and J lost 1 base, with 8 bases between them.

This clone is a singleton in its sample. This chain uses TRBV11-2 with TRBJ2-7; D possibly corresponds to TRBD1 (7 bases). Trimming shortened V by 5 bases and J by 5 bases, and 16 bases separated the two germline ends. The CDR3 loop spans 14 amino acids. Germline assignment: CDR1 SGHAT and CDR2 FQNNGV. This CDR3 is CASSGVQGRNEQYV. In DNA form, the CDR3 reads TGTGCCAGCAGCGGAGTACAGGGGAGGAACGAGCAGTACGTC.

This rearrangement joins TRBV5-6 to TRBJ2-1; 7 bases fit TRBD2. Per the germline V gene, CDR1 is SGHDT and CDR2 is YYEEEE. V was clipped by 5 bases and J by 0 bases; unmatched bases: 8. The CDR3 extends over 16 amino acids. The CDR3 bases are TGTGCCAGCAGACTATCGCGGGGGTCCTCCTACAATGAGCAGTTCTTC. Amino acids: CASRLSRGSSYNEQFF.

The chain carries TRBV29-1 and TRBJ1-2, with 7 bases aligning to TRBD1. Losses at the gene ends were 7 bases for V and 0 bases for J; bases not matched to a gene: 8. The CDR3 is 14 amino acids. The V gene's germline CDR1 is SQVTM and CDR2 ANQGSEA. The CDR3 nucleotides are TGCAGCGGTGGGACAGCTTCTTCTAACTATGGCTACACCTTC. Residues: CSGGTASSNYGYTF.

The V and J genes are TRBV6-2 or TRBV6-3 and TRBJ1-1; possibly TRBD1 for D (6 bases). The CDR3 spans 18 residues. Germline V gene lookup returns CDR1 MNHEY and CDR2 SVGEGT. V was cut by 2 bases and J by 5 bases, with 24 bases left in between. This CDR3 is CASSYDPMGAVPITEAFF. CDR3 in DNA: TGTGCCAGCAGTTACGATCCCATGGGGGCCGTGCCAATAACTGAAGCTTTCTTT.

A single count supports this clone. The rearrangement links TRBV19 to TRBJ2-2, with D possibly matching TRBD1 (5 bases). Germline CDR1 and CDR2: LNHDA and SQIVND (reference sequence). This CDR3 has 16 amino acids. V was cut by 7 bases and J by 2 bases, with 17 bases left in between. The CDR3 reads CASNKWTYYNTGELFF. The CDR3 coding sequence is TGTGCCAGTAACAAATGGACATACTATAACACCGGGGAGCTGTTTTTT.

The chain couples TRBV28 to TRBJ2-3; 8 bases agree with TRBD2. The CDR3 loop spans 14 amino acids. Germline V gives CDR1 MDHEN, CDR2 SYDVKM. J gave up 1 base and V 6 bases, and 3 bases lay outside the gene matches. The CDR3 sequence: CASSRTSRTDTQYF. For the CDR3, the DNA is TGTGCCAGCAGCCGGACTAGCCGCACAGATACGCAGTATTTT.

The CDR3 here is CAISHPASDTEAFF. For the CDR3, the DNA is TGTGCCATCAGTCACCCTGCGTCGGACACTGAAGCTTTCTTT. The chain uses TRBV10-3 and TRBJ1-1; D is uncertain. Germline assignment: CDR1 ENHRY and CDR2 SYGVKD. V lost 5 bases to trimming and J lost 3 bases, with 13 bases between them. The CDR3 totals 14 residues.

V gene TRBV5-4 combines with J gene TRBJ1-1; D may be TRBD1 (5 bases). Looked up from germline, CDR1 is SGHNT and CDR2 is YYREEE (reference sequence). The V end was cut by 3 bases, the J end by 1 base, with 16 bases between. The CDR3 length is 16 residues. The CDR3 DNA follows: TGTGCCAGCAGCTCAGGGTTATTCCAGACGAACACTGAAGCTTTCTTT. The encoded protein is CASSSGLFQTNTEAFF.

V and J are TRBV7-2 and TRBJ2-1, with a weak D call TRBD2 (7 bases). V lost 5 bases and J 1 base, leaving 15 bases between the germline ends. Per germline, CDR1 SGHTA and CDR2 FQGNSA. This CDR3 is built from 16 residues. The CDR3 reads CASSPLGGASYNEQFF. The CDR3 DNA is TGTGCCAGCAGCCCTCTGGGGGGGGCGTCCTACAATGAGCAGTTCTTC. The entire variable domain, with the rest obtained from reference TRBV7-2 and TRBJ2-1, is as follows: GAGVSQSPSNKVTEKGKDVELRCDPISGHTALYWYRQSLGQGLEFLIYFQGNSAPDKSGLPSDRFSAERTGGSVSTLTIQRTQQEDSAVYLCASSPLGGASYNEQFFGPGTRLTVL.

This clone was seen more than once but under ten times. The chain carries TRBV9 and TRBJ2-2, with 16 bases fitting TRBD2. Germline-derived CDR1 and CDR2 are SGDLS and YYNGEE. V was clipped by 5 bases and J by 4 bases; unmatched bases: 5. The CDR3 covers 17 residues. CDR3 amino acids: CASRPGLAGGLTGELFF. For the CDR3, the DNA is TGTGCCAGCAGACCGGGACTAGCGGGGGGGCTCACCGGGGAGCTGTTTTTT.

The rearrangement links TRBV24-1 to TRBJ2-3; 9 positions agree with TRBD1. The CDR3 runs to 16 residues. Germline V gene sequence: CDR1 KGHDR, CDR2 SFDVKD. J lost 7 bases, V lost 0 bases, and 7 bases had no gene match. In nucleotides, the CDR3 is TGTGCCACCAGTGATTTGCCCGGGACAGGGATGAATACGCAGTATTTT. This codes for CATSDLPGTGMNTQYF.

The chain uses TRBV5-4 and TRBJ1-1, with D possibly TRBD1 on 6 matching bases. Trimming removed 3 bases at V and 4 bases at J, with 10 bases between. CDR1 and CDR2 from the germline V gene are SGHNT and YYREEE (reference sequence). CDR3 length: 13 amino acids. The CDR3 nucleotides are TGTGCCAGCAGCTCGACAGGATCCACTGAAGCTTTCTTT. This codes for CASSSTGSTEAFF.

This sequence joins TRBV9 and TRBJ2-3; 8 nucleotides align to TRBD2. The V segment lost 4 bases and the J segment 4 bases; nucleotides outside the gene matches: 8. Looked up from germline, CDR1 is SGDLS and CDR2 is YYNGEE. The CDR3 is 15 amino acids. CDR3 sequence: CASSPRGGLPDTQYF. The CDR3 DNA is TGTGCCAGCAGCCCCCGGGGGGGGTTACCAGATACGCAGTATTTT.

The rearrangement uses TRBV4-1 and TRBJ2-3, with no clear D. The germline CDR1 and CDR2 sequences are MGHRA and YSYEKL. This CDR3 region has 14 residues. Trimming left V 1 base short and J 3 bases short, with 8 bases between. The CDR3 nucleotides read TGCGCCAGCAGCCAAGTCGGGTCGACAGATACGCAGTATTTT. Amino acids: CASSQVGSTDTQYF.

The V call is TRBV2, the J call TRBJ1-6; a weak D match, TRBD1 (5 bases). V was pared by 7 bases and J by 4 bases, with 8 bases between. Germline V lookup: CDR1 SNHLY, CDR2 FYNNEI. The CDR3 is 13 residues long. This chain's CDR3 is CASIRGYNSPLHF. Here the CDR3 DNA reads TGTGCCAGCATCCGGGGGTATAATTCACCCCTCCACTTT. Full variable domain (rest looked up from reference TRBV2 and TRBJ1-6): EPEVTQTPSHQVTQMGQEVILRCVPISNHLYFYWYRQILGQKVEFLVSFYNNEISEKSEIFDDQFSVERPDGSNFTLKIRSTKLEDSAMYFCASIRGYNSPLHFGNGTRLTVT.

The chain employs TRBV6-5 and TRBJ1-2; 7 bases fit TRBD1. Unmatched junction bases numbered 11, after V lost 3 bases and J lost 4 bases. The CDR3 totals 16 residues. Germline V gives CDR1 MNHEY, CDR2 SVGAGI. CDR3 sequence: CASSYLPGQKSYGYTF. In nucleotides, the CDR3 is TGTGCCAGCAGTTATTTACCGGGACAGAAGTCCTATGGCTACACCTTC.

The rearrangement joins TRBV19 to TRBJ1-1, with D perhaps matching TRBD1 (5 bases). Germline V lookup: CDR1 LNHDA, CDR2 SQIVND (reference sequence). Between the trimmed V and J ends, which lost 2 bases and 3 bases, there was a span of 7 bases. This CDR3 is 13 amino acids long. The CDR3 nucleotides are TGTGCCAGTAGTATAAAGGGGCACACTGAAGCTTTCTTT. It encodes CASSIKGHTEAFF.

This clone was seen only once. The chain recombines TRBV4-1 with TRBJ2-1; D ambiguous. The V gene lost 2 bases and the J gene lost 5 bases, with 4 bases spanning the gap. CDR1 and CDR2 from the germline V gene are MGHRA and YSYEKL. The CDR3 is made up of 12 amino acids. CDR3 loop: CASSQQNNEQFF. The CDR3 DNA is TGCGCCAGCAGCCAACAAAACAATGAGCAGTTCTTC.

This chain links TRBV28 with TRBJ2-6, with TRBD1 matching over 9 bases. CDR3 length: 14 amino acids. CDR1 and CDR2 (germline): MDHEN, SYDVKM. V was clipped by 8 bases and J by 2 bases; unmatched bases: 1. In DNA, the CDR3 is TGTGCCAGCCGACAGGGGGCTGGGGCCAACGTCCTGACTTTC. Translating it yields CASRQGAGANVLTF. The full variable domain, rest sourced from reference TRBV28 and TRBJ2-6, is DVKVTQSSRYLVKRTGEKVFLECVQDMDHENMFWYRQDPGLGLRLIYFSYDVKMKEKGDIPEGYSVSREKKERFSLILESASTNQTSMYLCASRQGAGANVLTFGAGSRLTVL.

This rearrangement joins TRBV4-1 to TRBJ2-1; 9 bases fit TRBD2. This CDR3 has 18 amino acids. Germline trimming cut 2 bases from V and 6 bases from J; bases unmatched to any gene: 14. The germline CDR1 and CDR2 sequences are MGHRA and YSYEKL. Here the CDR3 reads CASSQRFASGIKINEQFF. The CDR3 DNA follows: TGCGCCAGCAGCCAAAGATTCGCTAGCGGGATCAAAATCAATGAGCAGTTCTTC.

This clone has just one count. The rearrangement joins TRBV19 to TRBJ2-7; 7 bases are a match to TRBD1. The V and J ends lost 4 bases and 5 bases, in that order; junction bases with no gene match: 11. Germline V gene lookup returns CDR1 LNHDA and CDR2 SQIVND (reference sequence). The CDR3 runs to 15 residues. The chain's CDR3 is CASSRGQPGADEQYF. DNA of the CDR3: TGTGCCAGTAGTAGGGGACAGCCCGGGGCTGACGAGCAGTACTTC.

CDR3 DNA: TGTGCCAGTAGTATAATGGCGGGGGGTACAGATACGCAGTATTTT. Translated, it gives CASSIMAGGTDTQYF. This chain joins TRBV19 and TRBJ2-3; 8 bases agree with TRBD2. Trimming cost V 2 bases and J 3 bases; bases outside gene matches: 4. CDR1 and CDR2 (germline): LNHDA, SQIVND (reference sequence). The CDR3 extends over 15 amino acids.

V is TRBV5-6 and J is TRBJ2-5, with TRBD2 as a possible D gene (6 bases). There are 15 residues in the CDR3. CDR1 and CDR2 (germline): SGHDT, YYEEEE. Trimming took 0 bases from V and 4 from J, leaving 13 bases between them. The CDR3 sequence: CASSLGGRRGETQYF. DNA of the CDR3: TGTGCCAGCAGCTTGGGGGGTCGGCGGGGAGAGACCCAGTACTTC.

The rearrangement joins TRBV5-4 to TRBJ2-1, with D possibly matching TRBD2 (5 bases). The germline V and J ends were trimmed by 5 bases and 4 bases, with 13 bases remaining between them. CDR1 is SGHNT, CDR2 YYREEE, per germline (reference sequence). The CDR3 contains 14 residues. CDR3 coding DNA: TGTGCCAGCAGTGGAAGCGGTGCTTACAATGAGCAGTTCTTC. As protein: CASSGSGAYNEQFF.

This clone has only one observation. The V gene is TRBV2, the J gene TRBJ2-1; tentative D call: TRBD1 (8 bases). Trimming pared 3 bases from V and 7 bases from J, leaving 16 bases between. CDR1 is SNHLY and CDR2 is FYNNEI in the germline V gene. This CDR3 region has 15 residues. The CDR3 nucleotides are TGTGCCAGCAGTGATTTACAGGGGGGGCCTAATGAGCAGTTCTTC. Translated, it gives CASSDLQGGPNEQFF.

This chain connects TRBV5-8 to TRBJ2-2; D might be TRBD1 (7 bases). V dropped 1 base and J dropped 1 base, with 11 bases sitting between them. In germline, CDR1 is SGHTS, CDR2 YDEGEE. CDR3 size: 16 residues. The DNA for the CDR3 is TGTGCCAGCAGCTTGCAGGGGGGTCTGAACACCGGGGAGCTGTTTTTT. Translation gives CASSLQGGLNTGELFF.

The chain recombines TRBV2 with TRBJ1-1; D is uncertain. The CDR3 has 14 residues. V lost 3 bases to trimming and J lost 4 bases, with 12 bases between them. The germline V gene has CDR1 SNHLY and CDR2 FYNNEI. Here the CDR3 DNA reads TGTGCCAGCAGTGATGAGGCTGCGGGCACTGAAGCTTTCTTT. The encoded protein is CASSDEAAGTEAFF.